A selection of T cell receptor beta chains follows, all from one sample in a study of T cell responses to AZD1222 COVID-19 vaccine. Generated by immunoSEQ multiplex PCR, the TCRdb table keeps only in-frame clones and is missing some. The table includes about 180,000 clones, around 90% detected once. The material sequenced was peripheral blood, taken 28 days after the second AZD1222 dose. Receptor source: an adult who received the AZD1222 COVID-19 vaccine. The CDR3 runs from the conserved cysteine through the conserved F or W. D genes are given only for firm matches. The size of a clone is reported for some rows only, either as once, few or many, or as a class for expanded clones.

D gene | clone size | J gene | V gene | CDR3 protein | CDR3 DNA
NA | NA | TRBJ1-3 | TRBV7-9 | CASSLKGFGNTIYF | TGTGCCAGCAGCTTAAAAGGGTTTGGAAACACCATATATTTT
NA | NA | TRBJ2-6 | TRBV4-3 | CASSQLLGGAGANVLTF | TGCGCCAGCAGCCAACTTTTAGGGGGGGCTGGGGCCAACGTCCTGACTTTC
NA | NA | TRBJ1-6 | TRBV4-1 | CASTRLTDNSPLHF | TGCGCCAGCACCAGACTGACCGATAATTCACCCCTCCACTTT
NA | NA | TRBJ1-5 | TRBV7-8 | CASSPPSRPQHF | TGTGCCAGCAGCCCCCCATCCCGGCCCCAGCATTTT
NA | NA | TRBJ2-1 | TRBV6-2/TRBV6-3 | CASSRHNEQFF | TGTGCCAGCAGCCGCCACAATGAGCAGTTCTTC
TRBD1 | NA | TRBJ2-7 | TRBV28 | CASSSLGQGARDEQYF | TGTGCCAGCAGTTCGTTGGGACAGGGGGCGAGGGACGAGCAGTACTTC
NA | once | TRBJ2-7 | TRBV4-1 | CASSQLGLAGNKQYF | TGCGCCAGCAGCCAGTTGGGGCTAGCAGGAAACAAGCAGTACTTC
NA | NA | TRBJ1-3 | TRBV14 | CASSQVRTVGNTIYF | TGTGCCAGCAGCCAAGTCAGGACAGTCGGAAACACCATATATTTT
NA | once | TRBJ2-3 | TRBV28 | CASSLSGVITGTQYF | TGTGCCAGCAGTTTGTCAGGCGTGATTACGGGTACGCAGTATTTT
NA | NA | TRBJ1-6 | TRBV2 | CASSTGRVNSPLHF | TGTGCCAGCAGCACGGGCCGGGTTAATTCACCCCTCCACTTT
NA | NA | TRBJ2-1 | TRBV5-6 | CASSLRTYNEQFF | TGTGCCAGCAGCTTGCGAACCTACAATGAGCAGTTCTTC
NA | NA | TRBJ2-3 | TRBV11-2 | CASSPIFRRSSTDTQYF | TGTGCCAGCAGCCCCATTTTCCGACGGTCTAGCACAGATACGCAGTATTTT
NA | NA | TRBJ2-1 | TRBV5-1 | CASSPAGASYNEQFF | TGCGCCAGCAGCCCGGCGGGGGCCTCCTACAATGAGCAGTTCTTC
TRBD1 | NA | TRBJ2-5 | TRBV7-3 | CASSPIGQGETQYF | TGTGCCAGCAGCCCCATCGGACAGGGAGAGACCCAGTACTTC
TRBD2 | NA | TRBJ2-3 | TRBV7-9 | CASSWGSGRATDTQYF | TGTGCCAGCAGCTGGGGGAGCGGGAGGGCCACAGATACGCAGTATTTT
NA | once | TRBJ2-3 | TRBV10-3 | CAISRDTNTDTQYF | TGTGCCATCAGCCGGGACACAAACACAGATACGCAGTATTTT
TRBD1 | NA | TRBJ1-5 | TRBV7-9 | CASSLGDSRNQPQHF | TGTGCCAGCAGCTTAGGGGACAGCCGAAATCAGCCCCAGCATTTT
NA | once | TRBJ2-1 | TRBV2 | CASVRDPTYNEQFF | TGTGCCAGCGTCCGGGACCCTACCTACAATGAGCAGTTCTTC
NA | NA | TRBJ1-5 | TRBV9 | CASSVVVRGNNQPQHF | TGTGCCAGCAGCGTAGTCGTTAGAGGGAACAATCAGCCCCAGCATTTT
TRBD1 | NA | TRBJ2-7 | TRBV24-1 | CATSAPDRAHEQYF | TGTGCCACCAGTGCTCCCGACAGGGCCCACGAGCAGTACTTC
NA | NA | TRBJ2-5 | TRBV7-9 | CASSLAGAETQYF | TGTGCCAGCAGCCTAGCTGGGGCGGAGACCCAGTACTTC
NA | NA | TRBJ2-7 | TRBV30 | CAWSGAIREQYF | TGTGCCTGGAGCGGGGCCATCCGAGAGCAGTACTTC
TRBD2 | NA | TRBJ2-3 | TRBV7-7 | CASSLDSGNTQYF | TGTGCTAGCAGCTTGGATAGCGGGAATACGCAGTATTTT